The T cell receptor (beta chain) under discussion was sequenced for a study of cytomegalovirus exposure and HLA in healthy donors (dated by TCRdb to about 2017). General notes on the study: According to an earlier analysis of 550 to 750 of the donors, 200 million or so T cells yielded 117 million unique TCR beta sequences and roughly 280 Gb of sequence data. To predict cytomegalovirus infection status, the study brought together high-throughput TCR immunosequencing, statistical association of individual TCRs with disease status, and machine learning. A later analysis re-examined previously published TCR beta repertoires from just over 650 donors and added high-resolution HLA genotyping to investigate patterns of TCR occurrence. Donor age, sex, ethnicity and CMV serostatus were collected together with the repertoire data. A handful of DR-DQ haplotypes were handled as single units for association and clustering because linkage in the cohort was strong. Besides the first cohort of around 670 subjects, a separate validation cohort made up of 120 different subjects was used. Every discovery cohort repertoire had been produced on one sequencing platform. Typing coverage differed by locus: A, B, C, DRB1 and DQB1 were typed in roughly 620-640 donors, DQA1 in 522, DPA1 in some 570, and DPB1 in roughly 470. The study aimed to test whether signatures of past pathogen exposure could be identified by cataloging public T cell receptors. HLA typing covered class I and class II loci at four-digit resolution. Across about 380 genotyped donors of the cohort, an average of approximately 240,000 unique TCR beta nucleotide sequences per donor were sequenced, and roughly 17% of those sequences were non-productive. Roughly 300 gigabases of sequencing data and around 88 million unique TCR sequences made up an early release that covered approximately 650 HLA-typed donors. The genetic ancestry cluster associated with self-reported Caucasian donors included around 76% of the roughly 400 genotyped donors. An earlier analysis of around 640 of the donors used high-throughput TCR beta sequencing to judge whether each TCR beta V gene segment behaved as functional or pseudogenic. The study profiled the T cell repertoires of under 700 subjects by immunosequencing and related them to cytomegalovirus serostatus. A later genetic analysis took genome-wide SNP genotypes for about 65% of the 666 donors and used that subset as a discovery cohort. Rather than using new phenotypic data, the later analysis identified candidate immune exposures from TCR beta sequences and from how often those sequences occurred across donors.

Trimming costs V 4 bases and J 6 bases, and their ends lie 9 bases apart. The germline V gene (reference sequence) provides CDR1 LNHDA and CDR2 SQIVND. The CDR3 holds 12 amino acids from the cysteine to the phenylalanine. The CDR3 DNA has 36 bases and is translated from base 1. As regards this clone: The antigen it binds to is not known. No much larger clonotype is one base removed from it; base qualities were not supplied.

Library prep was done by the immunoSEQ multiplex PCR assay. A mixture of 60 forward primers for TCR Vbeta segments and 13 reverse primers for TCR Jbeta segments was used in the multiplex PCR. A multiplex PCR assay on genomic DNA amplified the CDR3 region of rearranged TCR beta genes. The Illumina HiSeq System was used to sequence the amplified TCR beta libraries as 87-base-pair reads. Per the original workflow: In a later analysis, tens of millions of unique TCR beta chains were counted across the roughly 670 repertoires, and roughly 11 million of these chains were shared by at least two donors. To remove PCR and sequencing errors, raw reads were error-corrected and collapsed into unique sequences using a nearest-neighbor algorithm that merged closely related sequences. V, D and J gene segments were assigned by aligning CDR3 sequences to IMGT reference sequences. For a sequence to be retained, a match of at least six nucleotides was required to both a V gene segment and a J gene segment. A rearrangement counted as productive if the CDR3 had no stop codons and remained in frame with V and J, and every other rearrangement counted as non-productive. CDR3 was defined according to IMGT convention as the region running from the second conserved V-encoded cysteine to the conserved J-encoded phenylalanine. Sequences without an unambiguous match to a single V gene segment were excluded from the earlier analysis of almost 600 of the donors. An earlier analysis of a few hundred of the donors classified V segments as functional when productive rearrangements were above 56.7% and as segregating when the standard deviation between donors was above 5%. A statistical classification framework was built for diagnosing cytomegalovirus status from the catalog of TCR beta chain sequences. In a later analysis, V and J genes were assigned by comparing TCR nucleotide sequences against IMGT/GENE-DB human TR gene sequences. Using the TCRdist pipeline, a later analysis assigned CDR3 sequences along with most-parsimonious VDJ recombination scenarios. In a later analysis, every TCR beta chain was defined by the combination of its CDR3 amino acid sequence and its V-gene family, and reads without a unique V-gene family were dropped. As a way to deal with suspected cross-contamination and a sequencing artifact, a later analysis dropped nearly 600 nucleotide sequences that were highly shared and had low generation probability. For each public chain, a later analysis derived a clonal expansion index from normalized ranks of inferred template counts within each repertoire. A later analysis computed generation probabilities with a VDJ recombination model fitted to out-of-frame rearrangements, and checked the results against IGoR. A later analysis scored TCR-TCR, TCR-HLA and TCR-CMV co-occurrence with hypergeometric tests, applying a repertoire-size bias correction to TCR pairs. To estimate false discovery rates, a later analysis permuted the HLA or CMV assignments 20 times. In a later analysis, co-occurring TCRs were grouped using DBSCAN, with TCRdist sequence similarity added in when clustering inside HLA-allele-positive subsets. Repertoires with fewer than 30,000 or more than 120,000 public chains, plus five repertoires with anomalous nucleotide sharing, were excluded from co-occurrence clustering. Sourced from immuneACCESS, this table was stored by TCRdb with only in-frame sequences that have V and J called. A share of the clones is absent; for the studies checked, an unresolved V gene accounts for under half, and the remainder has no known explanation. Clonal size and the V and J genes are those of that table, whereas D and trimming came from the DNA. For this sample the table gives some 180,000 clones, of which roughly 67% were detected only once. Clones ranked in the top ten supply around 5% of the sample.

The cohort comprised 550 to 700 healthy bone marrow donors. All cohort members were sampled while nominally healthy, although unrecorded immune exposures were likely present. The donor was CMV seropositive and belonged to the group of 250 to 300 seropositive cohort members. A peripheral blood sample was provided by each donor, and peripheral blood mononuclear cells were used for TCR beta sequencing. The Qiagen DNeasy Blood Extraction Kit was used to extract genomic DNA from the blood cell samples. Summary of the overall study and its limitations: Some IMGT-functional V segments, including TRBV6-2 and TRBV6-3, could not be distinguished by the 87-base-pair reads and were therefore excluded. The classifier was reported to diagnose cytomegalovirus status with high specificity and sensitivity in both the original cohort and the validation cohort. At a false discovery rate of 0.05, a later analysis linked under 20,000 TCR beta sequences to specific HLA alleles. A later analysis found that most CMV-associated TCR beta chains appeared HLA-restricted, with HLA associations seemingly driven largely by CMV exposure. V-gene and J-gene trimming of TCR beta chains was associated with a missense DCLRE1C variant in a later genetic analysis, and the association was replicated in an independent cohort. Approximately 18 rarely observed V segments, including chromosome 9 orphons, were excluded from the earlier analysis of a few hundred of the donors because counts were too low. A total of about 180 TCR beta chains were listed by the study as associated with cytomegalovirus. The presence/absence analyses assumed that sequencing depth was roughly uniform across donors, and that assumption may not be true. A later analysis reported that several top co-occurrence clusters appeared linked to parvovirus B19, influenza, CMV and Epstein-Barr virus. Because HLA typing was unavailable for some donors at each locus, only the typed subset was used in association tests. This cohort had only TCR beta chains sequenced, and the lack of alpha or paired-chain data limited which features could be detected. When HLA alleles, especially DR and DQ, strongly co-occurred, attributing TCR associations to individual alleles was difficult. The sequencing pipeline was judged likely to have produced a cluster of highly shared sequence variants as a technical artifact. Compared with equally common non-associated chains, HLA-associated TCR beta chains in a later analysis were more clonally expanded and had lower generation probabilities. Across donors, most TCR sequences were observed very rarely, whereas some public TCRs were present in many individuals. For the cohort, immune exposure information was limited to CMV serostatus. In a later genetic analysis, fewer N-insertions in productive TCRs were reported among donors in an Asian-associated ancestry cluster than the approximately 710-donor mean. A few of the identified cytomegalovirus-associated TCR beta chains were confirmed in vitro to be specific for cytomegalovirus antigens. Linkage disequilibrium might explain the correlated functional status among segregating V segments, but an unknown experimental factor could not be ruled out. Broadly in line with IMGT annotations, most TCR beta V segments showed up in productive rearrangements about 87% or about 30% of the time in an earlier analysis of approximately 640 of the donors. According to the authors, the approach could potentially be generalized to other disease states and immunological phenotypes. In a later analysis, the rate of TCR association differed among HLA loci, with DRB1 alleles having the most associated TCRs and HLA-C alleles having the fewest. A further reported finding was that TCR beta sequences accurately predicted the HLA-A and HLA-B alleles for most subjects in the first cohort.

The V gene is TRBV19 and the J gene is TRBJ1-1, with the D gene uncertain. Sequenced material: PBMCs. This clonotype was sampled from a young woman in good health and CMV-seropositive. Read as DNA, the sequence is TGTGCCAGTAGTAGAGAGGGCTCTGAAGCTTTCTTT. Its coded protein is CASSREGSEAFF.